The T cell receptor beta chain under discussion was sequenced for a study of control samples from healthy donors and cancer patients. V was clipped by 5 bases and J by 0 bases; unmatched bases: 8. The germline CDR1 and CDR2 sequences are SGHRS and YFSETQ. CDR3 length: 17 amino acids. The assay was immunoSEQ multiplex PCR, and TCRdb's table has in-frame clones only and misses some. The sample comprises about 160,000 clones, over 95% of which are singletons, and around 0.92% rests with the top ten. This chain connects TRBV5-1 to TRBJ2-1; 10 nucleotides agree with TRBD2. Material: blood. The source of this sequence is a young woman in good health. In DNA form, the CDR3 reads TGCGCCAGCAGTCGAGGGACTAGCGCTTACTCCTACAATGAGCAGTTCTTC. It encodes CASSRGTSAYSYNEQFF. The full variable domain, completed using reference TRBV5-1 and TRBJ2-1, is KAGVTQTPRYLIKTRGQQVTLSCSPISGHRSVSWYQQTPGQGLQFLFEYFSETQRNKGNFPGRFSGRQFSNSRSEMNVSTLELGDSALYLCASSRGTSAYSYNEQFFGPGTRLTVL.